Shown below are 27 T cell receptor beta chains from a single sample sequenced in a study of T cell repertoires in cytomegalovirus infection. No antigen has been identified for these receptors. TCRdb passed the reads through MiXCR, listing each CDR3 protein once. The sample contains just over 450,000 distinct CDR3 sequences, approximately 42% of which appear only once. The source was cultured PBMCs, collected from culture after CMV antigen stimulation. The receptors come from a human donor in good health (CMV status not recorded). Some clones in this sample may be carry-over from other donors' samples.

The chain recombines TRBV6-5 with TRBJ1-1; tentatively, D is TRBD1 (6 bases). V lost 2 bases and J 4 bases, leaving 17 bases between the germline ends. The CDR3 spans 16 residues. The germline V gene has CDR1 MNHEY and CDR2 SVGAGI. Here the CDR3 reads CASSYGWDTSSTEAFF. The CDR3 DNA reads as TGTGCCAGCAGTTACGGGTGGGACACCTCGAGCACTGAAGCTTTCTTT.

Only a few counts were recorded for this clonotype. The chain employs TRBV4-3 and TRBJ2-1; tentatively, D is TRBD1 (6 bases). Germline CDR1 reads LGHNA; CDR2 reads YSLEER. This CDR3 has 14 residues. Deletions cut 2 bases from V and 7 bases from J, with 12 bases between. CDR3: CASSQFGRGNEQFF. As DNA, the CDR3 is TGCGCCAGCAGCCAATTTGGAAGGGGGAATGAGCAGTTCTTC.

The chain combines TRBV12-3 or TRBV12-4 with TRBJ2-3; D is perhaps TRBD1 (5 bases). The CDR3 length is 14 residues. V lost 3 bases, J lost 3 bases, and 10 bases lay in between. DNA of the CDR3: TGTGCCAGCAGTTTCCGACAGATTACAGATACGCAGTATTTT. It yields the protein CASSFRQITDTQYF.

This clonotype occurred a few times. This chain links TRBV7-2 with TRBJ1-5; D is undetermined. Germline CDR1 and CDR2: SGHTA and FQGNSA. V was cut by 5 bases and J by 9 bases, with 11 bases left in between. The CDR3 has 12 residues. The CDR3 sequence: CASSPARGPQHF. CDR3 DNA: TGTGCCAGCAGCCCCGCCCGGGGGCCCCAGCATTTT.

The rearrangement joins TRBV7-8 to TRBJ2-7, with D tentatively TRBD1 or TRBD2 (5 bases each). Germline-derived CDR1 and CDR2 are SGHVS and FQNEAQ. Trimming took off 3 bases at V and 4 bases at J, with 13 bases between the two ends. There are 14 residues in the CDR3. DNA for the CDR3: TGTGCCAGCAGCTTCTTAGGGGAGAGTTACGAGCAGTACTTC. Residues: CASSFLGESYEQYF.

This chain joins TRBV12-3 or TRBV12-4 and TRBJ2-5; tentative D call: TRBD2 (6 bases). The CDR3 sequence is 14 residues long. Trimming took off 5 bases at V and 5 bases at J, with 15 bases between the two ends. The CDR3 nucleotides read TGTGCCAGCAGTCTTACGGGGGATGGGGAGACCCAGTACTTC. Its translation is CASSLTGDGETQYF.

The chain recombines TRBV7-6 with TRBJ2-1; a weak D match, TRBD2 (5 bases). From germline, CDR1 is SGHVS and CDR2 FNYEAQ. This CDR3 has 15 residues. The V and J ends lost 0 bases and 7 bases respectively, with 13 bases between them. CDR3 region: CASSLARRRGNEQFF. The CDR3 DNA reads TGTGCCAGCAGCTTAGCGCGGCGGAGAGGGAATGAGCAGTTCTTC.

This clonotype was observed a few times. The CDR3 DNA reads as TGTGCCAGCAGCTTAGACCTGGGGGGGGGGATTACTGAAGCTTTCTTT. Translated, it gives CASSLDLGGGITEAFF. The chain joins TRBV7-8 to TRBJ1-1, with D possibly matching TRBD1 (5 bases). In germline, CDR1 is SGHVS, CDR2 FQNEAQ. Trimming took off 1 base at V and 5 bases at J, with 17 bases between the two ends. The CDR3 runs to 16 residues.

The CDR3 reads CASRVAGASTDTQYF. In DNA form, the CDR3 reads TGTGCCAGCAGGGTAGCGGGGGCTAGCACAGATACGCAGTATTTT. The chain combines TRBV12-3 or TRBV12-4 with TRBJ2-3; 9 nucleotides line up with TRBD2. V dropped 6 bases and J dropped 0; count of bases not matched to a gene: 4. CDR3 length: 15 amino acids.

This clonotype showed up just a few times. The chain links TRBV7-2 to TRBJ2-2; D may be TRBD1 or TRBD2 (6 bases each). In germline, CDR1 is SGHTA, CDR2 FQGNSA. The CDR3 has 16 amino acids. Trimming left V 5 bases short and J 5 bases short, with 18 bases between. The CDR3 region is CASSRVGGGSTGELFF. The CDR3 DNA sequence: TGTGCCAGCAGCCGGGTCGGAGGGGGGTCAACCGGGGAGCTGTTTTTT. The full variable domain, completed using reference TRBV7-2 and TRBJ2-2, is GAGVSQSPSNKVTEKGKDVELRCDPISGHTALYWYRQSLGQGLEFLIYFQGNSAPDKSGLPSDRFSAERTGGSVSTLTIQRTQQEDSAVYLCASSRVGGGSTGELFFGEGSRLTVL.

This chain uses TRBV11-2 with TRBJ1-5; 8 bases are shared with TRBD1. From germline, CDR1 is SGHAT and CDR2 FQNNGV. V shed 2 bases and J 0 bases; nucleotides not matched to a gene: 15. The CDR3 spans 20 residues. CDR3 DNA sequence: TGTGCCAGCAGCTTACGGGGAACCGGGACAGGACCCTATAGCAATCAGCCCCAGCATTTT. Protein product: CASSLRGTGTGPYSNQPQHF. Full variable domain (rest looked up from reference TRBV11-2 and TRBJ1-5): EAGVAQSPRYKIIEKRQSVAFWCNPISGHATLYWYQQILGQGPKLLIQFQNNGVVDDSQLPKDRFSAERLKGVDSTLKIQPAKLEDSAVYLCASSLRGTGTGPYSNQPQHFGDGTRLSIL.

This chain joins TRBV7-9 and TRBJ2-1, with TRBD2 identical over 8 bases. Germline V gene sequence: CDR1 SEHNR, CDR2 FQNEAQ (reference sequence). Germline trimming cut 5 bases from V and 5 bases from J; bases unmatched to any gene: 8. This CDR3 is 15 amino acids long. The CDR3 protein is CASSPRGSGDNEQFF. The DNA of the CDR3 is TGTGCCAGCAGCCCCCGAGGTAGCGGGGACAATGAGCAGTTCTTC. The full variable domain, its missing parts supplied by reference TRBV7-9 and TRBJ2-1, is DTGVSQNPRHKITKRGQNVTFRCDPISEHNRLYWYRQTLGQGPEFLTYFQNEAQLEKSRLLSDRFSAERPKGSFSTLEIQRTEQGDSAMYLCASSPRGSGDNEQFFGPGTRLTVL.

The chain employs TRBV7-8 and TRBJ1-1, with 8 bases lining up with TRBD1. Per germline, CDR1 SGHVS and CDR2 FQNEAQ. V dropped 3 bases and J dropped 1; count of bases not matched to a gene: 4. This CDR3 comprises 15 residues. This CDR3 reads CASSFQGATNTEAFF. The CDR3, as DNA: TGTGCCAGCAGCTTTCAGGGGGCAACGAACACTGAAGCTTTCTTT. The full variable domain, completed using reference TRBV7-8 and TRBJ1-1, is GAGVSQSPRYKVAKRGQDVALRCDPISGHVSLFWYQQALGQGPEFLTYFQNEAQLDKSGLPSDRFFAERPEGSVSTLKIQRTQQEDSAVYLCASSFQGATNTEAFFGQGTRLTVV.

CDR3 sequence: CASSRTGVDNEQFF. CDR3 nucleotide sequence: TGTGCCAGCAGCCGGACAGGGGTGGACAATGAGCAGTTCTTC. The chain has TRBV5-6 and TRBJ2-1; 9 nucleotides match TRBD1. With 4 bases clipped from V and 5 bases from J, the junction kept 4 bases outside the gene matches. CDR3 size: 14 residues. Per germline, CDR1 SGHDT and CDR2 YYEEEE.

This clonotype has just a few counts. In nucleotides, the CDR3 is TGTGCCAGCAGTCAAAAAACCAATCAGCCCCAGCATTTT. Its protein product is CASSQKTNQPQHF. The V call is TRBV7-8, the J call TRBJ1-5; D unclear. V was cut by 6 bases and J by 3 bases, with 9 bases left in between. The CDR3 contains 13 residues. CDR1 and CDR2 (germline): SGHVS, FQNEAQ.

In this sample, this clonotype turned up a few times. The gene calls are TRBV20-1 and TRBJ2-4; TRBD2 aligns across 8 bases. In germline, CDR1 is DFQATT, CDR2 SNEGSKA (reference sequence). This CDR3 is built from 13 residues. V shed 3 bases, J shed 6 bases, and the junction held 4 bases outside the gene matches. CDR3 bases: TGCAGTGCTAGCGGGGGGGCCGGAAACATTCAGTACTTC. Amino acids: CSASGGAGNIQYF.

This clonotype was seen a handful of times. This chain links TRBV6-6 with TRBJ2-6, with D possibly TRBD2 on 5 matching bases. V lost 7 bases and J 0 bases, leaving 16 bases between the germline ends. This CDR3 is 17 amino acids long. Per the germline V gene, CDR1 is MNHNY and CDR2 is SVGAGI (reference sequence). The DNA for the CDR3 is TGTGCCAGCACCCAGTGGGGTGGGAGCTCTGGGGCCAACGTCCTGACTTTC. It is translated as CASTQWGGSSGANVLTF.

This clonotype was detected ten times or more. The CDR3: CASSYRGGDYEQYF. The CDR3 DNA reads TGTGCCAGCAGTTACCGCGGGGGAGACTACGAGCAGTACTTC. The V gene is TRBV6-2 or TRBV6-3, the J gene TRBJ2-7; 7 bases match TRBD2. Germline CDR1 MNHEY, CDR2 SVGEGT. V was pared by 2 bases and J by 3 bases, with 4 bases of the junction left unmatched. The CDR3 is 14 amino acids.

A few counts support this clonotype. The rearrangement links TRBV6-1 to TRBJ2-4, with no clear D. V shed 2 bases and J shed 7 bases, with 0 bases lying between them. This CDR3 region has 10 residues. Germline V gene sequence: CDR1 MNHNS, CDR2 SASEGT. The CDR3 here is CASSENIQYF. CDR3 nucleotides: TGTGCCAGCAGTGAAAACATTCAGTACTTC.

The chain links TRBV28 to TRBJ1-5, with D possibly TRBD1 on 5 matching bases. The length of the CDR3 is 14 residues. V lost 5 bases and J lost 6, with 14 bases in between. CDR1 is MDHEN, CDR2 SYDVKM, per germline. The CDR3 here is CASSMSGTAQPQHF. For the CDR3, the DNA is TGTGCCAGCAGTATGTCGGGGACGGCTCAGCCCCAGCATTTT.

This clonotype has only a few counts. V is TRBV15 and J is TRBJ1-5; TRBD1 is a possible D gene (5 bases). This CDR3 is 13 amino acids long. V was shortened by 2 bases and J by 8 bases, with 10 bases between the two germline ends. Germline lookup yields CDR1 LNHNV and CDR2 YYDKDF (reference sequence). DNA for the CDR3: TGTGCCACCAGCAGACAGGGCGGGGAGCCCCAGCATTTT. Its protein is CATSRQGGEPQHF. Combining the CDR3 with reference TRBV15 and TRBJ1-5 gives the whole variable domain DAMVIQNPRYQVTQFGKPVTLSCSQTLNHNVMYWYQQKSSQAPKLLFHYYDKDFNNEADTPDNFQSRRPNTSFCFLDIRSPGLGDTAMYLCATSRQGGEPQHFGDGTRLSIL.

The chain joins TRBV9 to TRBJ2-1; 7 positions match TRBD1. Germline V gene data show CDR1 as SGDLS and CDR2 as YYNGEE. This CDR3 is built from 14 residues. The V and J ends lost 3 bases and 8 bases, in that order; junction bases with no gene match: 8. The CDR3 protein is CASSEHRGADEQFF. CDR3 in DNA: TGTGCCAGCAGCGAGCACAGGGGAGCAGATGAGCAGTTCTTC.

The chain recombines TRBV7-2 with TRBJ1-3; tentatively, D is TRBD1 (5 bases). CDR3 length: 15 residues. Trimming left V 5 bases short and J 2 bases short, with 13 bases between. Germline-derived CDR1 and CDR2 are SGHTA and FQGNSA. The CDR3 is CASSPQDIPGNTIYF. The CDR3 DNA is TGTGCCAGCAGCCCTCAGGACATTCCTGGAAACACCATATATTTT.

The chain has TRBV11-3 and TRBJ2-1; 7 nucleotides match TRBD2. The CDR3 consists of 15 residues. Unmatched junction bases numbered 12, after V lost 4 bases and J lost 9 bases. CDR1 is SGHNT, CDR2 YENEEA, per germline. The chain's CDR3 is CASSSPGRGSSEQFF. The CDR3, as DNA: TGTGCCAGCAGCTCCCCCGGCCGCGGGAGTAGTGAGCAGTTCTTC. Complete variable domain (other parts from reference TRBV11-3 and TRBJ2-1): EAGVVQSPRYKIIEKKQPVAFWCNPISGHNTLYWYLQNLGQGPELLIRYENEEAVDDSQLPKDRFSAERLKGVDSTLKIQPAELGDSAVYLCASSSPGRGSSEQFFGPGTRLTVL.

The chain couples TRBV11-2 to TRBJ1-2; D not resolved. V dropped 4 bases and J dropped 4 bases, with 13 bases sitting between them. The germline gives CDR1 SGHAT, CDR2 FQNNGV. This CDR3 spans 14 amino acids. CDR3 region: CASSSEGTTYGYTF. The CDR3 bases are TGTGCCAGCAGCTCAGAAGGCACCACCTATGGCTACACCTTC.

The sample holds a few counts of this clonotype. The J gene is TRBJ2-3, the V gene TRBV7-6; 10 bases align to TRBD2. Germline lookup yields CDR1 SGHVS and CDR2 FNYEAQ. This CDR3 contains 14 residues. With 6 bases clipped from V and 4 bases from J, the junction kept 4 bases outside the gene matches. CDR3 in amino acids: CASRAGGPPDTQYF. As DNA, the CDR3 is TGTGCCAGCAGAGCGGGAGGGCCGCCAGATACGCAGTATTTT.

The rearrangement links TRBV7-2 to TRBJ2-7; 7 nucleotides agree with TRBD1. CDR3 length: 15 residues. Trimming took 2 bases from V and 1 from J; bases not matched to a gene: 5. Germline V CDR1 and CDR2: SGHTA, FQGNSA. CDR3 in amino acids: CASSLRGGTSYEQYF. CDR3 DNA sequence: TGTGCCAGCAGCTTAAGAGGGGGCACGTCCTACGAGCAGTACTTC.